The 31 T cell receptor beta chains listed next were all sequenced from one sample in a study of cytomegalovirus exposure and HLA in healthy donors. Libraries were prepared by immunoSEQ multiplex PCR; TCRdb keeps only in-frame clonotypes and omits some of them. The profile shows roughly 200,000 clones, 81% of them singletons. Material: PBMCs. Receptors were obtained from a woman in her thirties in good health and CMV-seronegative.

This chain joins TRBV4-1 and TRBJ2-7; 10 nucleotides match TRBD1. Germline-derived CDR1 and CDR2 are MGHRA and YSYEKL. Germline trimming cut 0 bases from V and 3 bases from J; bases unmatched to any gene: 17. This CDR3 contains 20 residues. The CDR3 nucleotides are TGCGCCAGCAGCCAAGAGGCTAGGACAGGGGGAAAAGGGTCTCGCTACGAGCAGTACTTC. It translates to CASSQEARTGGKGSRYEQYF.

DNA of the CDR3: TGCGCCAGCAGTCCGAAGGGGGGGGCCCAGTACTTC. As protein: CASSPKGGAQYF. The chain combines TRBV4-1 with TRBJ2-5, with TRBD2 as a possible D gene (7 bases). The CDR3 totals 12 residues. Trimming left V 6 bases short and J 9 bases short, with 14 bases between. Germline CDR1 and CDR2: MGHRA and YSYEKL.

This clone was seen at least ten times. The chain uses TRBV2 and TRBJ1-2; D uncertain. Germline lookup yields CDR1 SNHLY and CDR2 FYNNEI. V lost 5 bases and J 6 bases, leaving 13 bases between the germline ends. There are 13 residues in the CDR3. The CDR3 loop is CASSKNSVNGYTF. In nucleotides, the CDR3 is TGTGCCAGCAGTAAAAATAGCGTGAATGGCTACACCTTC.

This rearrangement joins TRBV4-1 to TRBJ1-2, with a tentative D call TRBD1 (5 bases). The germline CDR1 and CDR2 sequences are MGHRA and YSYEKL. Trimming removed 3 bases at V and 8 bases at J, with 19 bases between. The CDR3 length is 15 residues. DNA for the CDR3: TGCGCCAGCAGCCACTCCTACCCGGACACTCGCGGCTACACCTTC. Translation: CASSHSYPDTRGYTF.

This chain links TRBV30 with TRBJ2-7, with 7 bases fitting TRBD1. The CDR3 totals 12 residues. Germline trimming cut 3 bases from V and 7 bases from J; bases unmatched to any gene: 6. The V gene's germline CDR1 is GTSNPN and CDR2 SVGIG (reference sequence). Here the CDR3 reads CAWSWTGGEQYF. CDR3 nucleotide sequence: TGTGCCTGGAGCTGGACAGGAGGAGAGCAGTACTTC.

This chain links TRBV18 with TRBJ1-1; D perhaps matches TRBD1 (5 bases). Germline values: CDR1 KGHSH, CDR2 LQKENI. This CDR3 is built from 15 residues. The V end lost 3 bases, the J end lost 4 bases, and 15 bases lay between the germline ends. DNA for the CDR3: TGTGCCAGCTCACCCCCGGGCCATAGGGGCACTGAAGCTTTCTTT. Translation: CASSPPGHRGTEAFF.

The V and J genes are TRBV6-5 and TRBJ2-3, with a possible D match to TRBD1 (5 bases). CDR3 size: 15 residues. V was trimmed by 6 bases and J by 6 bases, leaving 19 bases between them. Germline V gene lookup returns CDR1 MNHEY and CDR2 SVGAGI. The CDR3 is CASRPTVGRQDTQYF. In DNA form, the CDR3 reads TGTGCCAGCAGACCCACAGTAGGACGACAGGATACGCAGTATTTT.

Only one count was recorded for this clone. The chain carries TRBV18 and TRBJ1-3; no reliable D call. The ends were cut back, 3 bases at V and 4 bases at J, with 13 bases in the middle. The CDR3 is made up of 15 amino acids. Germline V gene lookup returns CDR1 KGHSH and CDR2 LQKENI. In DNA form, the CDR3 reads TGTGCCAGCTCACCGACTTTGGAGTCCGGAAACACCATATATTTT. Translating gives CASSPTLESGNTIYF.

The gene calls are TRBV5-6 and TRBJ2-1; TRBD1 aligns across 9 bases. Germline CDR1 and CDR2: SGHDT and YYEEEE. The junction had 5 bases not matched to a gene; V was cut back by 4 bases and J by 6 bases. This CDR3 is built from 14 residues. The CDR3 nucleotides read TGTGCCAGCAGCGGACCGGGACAGGGCAATGAGCAGTTCTTC. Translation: CASSGPGQGNEQFF. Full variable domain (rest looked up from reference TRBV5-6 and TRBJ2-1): DAGVTQSPTHLIKTRGQQVTLRCSPKSGHDTVSWYQQALGQGPQFIFQYYEEEERQRGNFPDRFSGHQFPNYSSELNVNALLLGDSALYLCASSGPGQGNEQFFGPGTRLTVL.

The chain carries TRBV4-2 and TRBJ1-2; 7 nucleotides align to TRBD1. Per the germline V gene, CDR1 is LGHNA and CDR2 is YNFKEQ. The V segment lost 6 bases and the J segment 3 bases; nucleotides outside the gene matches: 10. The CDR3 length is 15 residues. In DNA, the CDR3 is TGTGCCAGCAGGCTATCCCCAGACAGGGACTATGGCTACACCTTC. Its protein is CASRLSPDRDYGYTF.

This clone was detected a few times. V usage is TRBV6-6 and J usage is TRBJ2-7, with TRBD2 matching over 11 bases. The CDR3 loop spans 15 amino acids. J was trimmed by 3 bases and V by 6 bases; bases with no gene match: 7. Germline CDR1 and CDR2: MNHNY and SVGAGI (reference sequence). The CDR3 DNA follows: TGTGCCAGCAGACAAGGGACTAGCGGCGGCTACGAGCAGTACTTC. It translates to CASRQGTSGGYEQYF.

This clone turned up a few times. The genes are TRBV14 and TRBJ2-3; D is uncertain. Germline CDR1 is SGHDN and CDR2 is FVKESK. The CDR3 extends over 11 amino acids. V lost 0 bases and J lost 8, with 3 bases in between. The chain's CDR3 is CASSQDGTQYF. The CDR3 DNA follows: TGTGCCAGCAGCCAAGACGGTACGCAGTATTTT.

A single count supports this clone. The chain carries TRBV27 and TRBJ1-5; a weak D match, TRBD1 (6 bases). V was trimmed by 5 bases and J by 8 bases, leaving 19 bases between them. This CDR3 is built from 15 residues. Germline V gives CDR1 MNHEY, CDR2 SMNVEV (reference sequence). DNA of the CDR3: TGTGCCAGCAGTAGGGGGGGCGGCGAAGGGAAGCCCCAGCATTTT. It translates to CASSRGGGEGKPQHF.

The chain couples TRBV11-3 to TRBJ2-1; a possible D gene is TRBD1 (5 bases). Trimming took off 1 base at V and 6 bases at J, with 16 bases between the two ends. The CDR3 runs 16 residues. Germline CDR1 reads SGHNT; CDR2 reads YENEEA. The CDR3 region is CASSLVGQGRANEQFF. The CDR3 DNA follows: TGTGCCAGCAGCTTAGTCGGGCAGGGAAGAGCCAATGAGCAGTTCTTC.

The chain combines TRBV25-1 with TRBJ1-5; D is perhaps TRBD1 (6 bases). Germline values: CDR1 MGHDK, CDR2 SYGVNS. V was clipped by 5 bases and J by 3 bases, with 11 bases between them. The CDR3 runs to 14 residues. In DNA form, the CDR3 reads TGTGCCAGCAGTACCACAGGGTCCAATCAGCCCCAGCATTTT. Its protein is CASSTTGSNQPQHF. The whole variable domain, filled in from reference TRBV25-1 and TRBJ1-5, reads EADIYQTPRYLVIGTGKKITLECSQTMGHDKMYWYQQDPGMELHLIHYSYGVNSTEKGDLSSESTVSRIRTEHFPLTLESARPSHTSQYLCASSTTGSNQPQHFGDGTRLSIL.

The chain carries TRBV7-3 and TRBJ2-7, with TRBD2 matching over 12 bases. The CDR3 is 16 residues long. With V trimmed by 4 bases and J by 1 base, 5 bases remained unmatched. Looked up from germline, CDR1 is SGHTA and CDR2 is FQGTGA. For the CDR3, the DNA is TGTGCCAGCAGCTGGGGACTAGCGGGTCCATCCTACGAGCAGTACTTC. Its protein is CASSWGLAGPSYEQYF.

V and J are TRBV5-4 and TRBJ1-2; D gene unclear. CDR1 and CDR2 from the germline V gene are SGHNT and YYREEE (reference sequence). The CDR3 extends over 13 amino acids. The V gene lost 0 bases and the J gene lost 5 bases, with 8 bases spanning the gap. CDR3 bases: TGTGCCAGCAGCTTGGAGGCGGATTATGGCTACACCTTC. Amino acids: CASSLEADYGYTF.

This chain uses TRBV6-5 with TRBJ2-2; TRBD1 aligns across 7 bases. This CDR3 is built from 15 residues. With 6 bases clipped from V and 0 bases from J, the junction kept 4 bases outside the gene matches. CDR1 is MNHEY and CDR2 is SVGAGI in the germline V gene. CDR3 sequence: CASRAGTANTGELFF. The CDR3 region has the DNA TGTGCCAGCAGAGCCGGGACAGCGAACACCGGGGAGCTGTTTTTT.

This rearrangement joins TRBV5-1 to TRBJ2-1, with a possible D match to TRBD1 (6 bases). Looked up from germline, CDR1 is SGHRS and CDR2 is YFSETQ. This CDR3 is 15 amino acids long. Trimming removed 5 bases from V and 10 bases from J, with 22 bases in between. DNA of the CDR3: TGCGCCAGCAGTTCAGTGGGGACACTCAATCAGGAGCAGTTCTTC. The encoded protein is CASSSVGTLNQEQFF.

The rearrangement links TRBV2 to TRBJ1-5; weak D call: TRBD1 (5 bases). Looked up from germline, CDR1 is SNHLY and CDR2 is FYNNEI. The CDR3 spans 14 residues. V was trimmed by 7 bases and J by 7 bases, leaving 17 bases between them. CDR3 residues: CASTPVGGKQPQHF. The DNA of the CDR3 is TGTGCCAGCACTCCCGTCGGGGGGAAACAGCCCCAGCATTTT.

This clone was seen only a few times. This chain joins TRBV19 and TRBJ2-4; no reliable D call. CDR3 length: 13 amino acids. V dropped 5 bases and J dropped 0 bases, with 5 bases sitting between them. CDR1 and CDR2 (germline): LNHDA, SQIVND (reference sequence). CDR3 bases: TGTGCCAGTAGTTCCGGAGCCAAAAACATTCAGTACTTC. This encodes CASSSGAKNIQYF.

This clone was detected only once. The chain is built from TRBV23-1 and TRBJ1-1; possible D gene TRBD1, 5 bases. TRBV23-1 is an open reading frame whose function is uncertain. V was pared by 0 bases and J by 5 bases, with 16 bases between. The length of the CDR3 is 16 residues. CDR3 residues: CASSQSAGARGTEAFF. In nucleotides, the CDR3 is TGCGCCAGCAGTCAATCAGCCGGGGCGCGGGGTACTGAAGCTTTCTTT.

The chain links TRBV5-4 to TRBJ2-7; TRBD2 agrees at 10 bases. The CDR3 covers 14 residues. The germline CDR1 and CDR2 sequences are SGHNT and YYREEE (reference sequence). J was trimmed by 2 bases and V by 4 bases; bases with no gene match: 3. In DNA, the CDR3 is TGTGCCAGCAGCCCGGGACTAGCGACCTACGAGCAGTACTTC. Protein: CASSPGLATYEQYF.

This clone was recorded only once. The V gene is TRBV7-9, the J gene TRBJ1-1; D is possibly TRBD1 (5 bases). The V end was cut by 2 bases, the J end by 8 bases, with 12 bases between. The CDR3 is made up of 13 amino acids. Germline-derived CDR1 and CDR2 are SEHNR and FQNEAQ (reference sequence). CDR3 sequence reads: CASSLPGFPEAFF. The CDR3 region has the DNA TGTGCCAGCAGCTTACCAGGGTTCCCCGAAGCTTTCTTT.

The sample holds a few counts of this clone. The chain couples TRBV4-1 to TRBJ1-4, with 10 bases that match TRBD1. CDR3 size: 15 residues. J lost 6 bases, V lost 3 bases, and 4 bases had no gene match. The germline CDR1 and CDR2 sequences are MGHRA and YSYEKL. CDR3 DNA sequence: TGCGCCAGCAGCCAGCACGGGACAGGGGATGAAAAACTGTTTTTT. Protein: CASSQHGTGDEKLFF.

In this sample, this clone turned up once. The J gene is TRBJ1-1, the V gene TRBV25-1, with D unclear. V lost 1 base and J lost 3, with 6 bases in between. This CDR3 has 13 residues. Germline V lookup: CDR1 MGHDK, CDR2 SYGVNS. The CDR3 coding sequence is TGTGCCAGCAGTGAATTGAGCGACACTGAAGCTTTCTTT. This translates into CASSELSDTEAFF.

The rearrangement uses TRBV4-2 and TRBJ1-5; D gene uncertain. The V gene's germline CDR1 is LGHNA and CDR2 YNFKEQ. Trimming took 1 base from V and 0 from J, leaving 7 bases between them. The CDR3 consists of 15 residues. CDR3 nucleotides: TGTGCCAGCAGCCAAGGAGTCGCTAGCAATCAGCCCCAGCATTTT. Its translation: CASSQGVASNQPQHF.

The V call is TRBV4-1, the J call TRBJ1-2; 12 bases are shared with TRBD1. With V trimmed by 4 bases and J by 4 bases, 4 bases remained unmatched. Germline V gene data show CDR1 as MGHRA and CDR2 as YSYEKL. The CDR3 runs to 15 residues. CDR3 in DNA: TGCGCCAGCAGCCGCGGGGACAGGGGGCTCTATGGCTACACCTTC. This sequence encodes CASSRGDRGLYGYTF.

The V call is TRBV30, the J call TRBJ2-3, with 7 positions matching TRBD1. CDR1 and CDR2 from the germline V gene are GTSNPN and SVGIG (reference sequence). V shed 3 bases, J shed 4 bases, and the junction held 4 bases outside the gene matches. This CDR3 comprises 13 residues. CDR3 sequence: CAWSRGMADTQYF. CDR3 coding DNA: TGTGCCTGGAGCAGGGGGATGGCAGATACGCAGTATTTT. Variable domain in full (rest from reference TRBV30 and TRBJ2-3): SQTIHQWPATLVQPVGSPLSLECTVEGTSNPNLYWYRQAAGRGLQLLFYSVGIGQISSEVPQNLSASRPQDRQFILSSKKLLLSDSGFYLCAWSRGMADTQYFGPGTRLTVL.

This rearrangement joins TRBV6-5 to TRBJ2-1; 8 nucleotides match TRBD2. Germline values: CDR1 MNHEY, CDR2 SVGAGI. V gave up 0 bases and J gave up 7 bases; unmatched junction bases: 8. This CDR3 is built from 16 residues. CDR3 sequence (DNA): TGTGCCAGCAGTTACTCATACGGGGGGGCCAGAAATGAGCAGTTCTTC. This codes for CASSYSYGGARNEQFF.

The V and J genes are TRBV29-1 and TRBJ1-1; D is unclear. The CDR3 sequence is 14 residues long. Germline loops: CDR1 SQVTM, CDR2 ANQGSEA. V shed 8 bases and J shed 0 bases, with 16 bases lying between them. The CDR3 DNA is TGCAGCATCCATTTGGCAGAAATGAACACTGAAGCTTTCTTT. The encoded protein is CSIHLAEMNTEAFF.